This TCR beta chain is drawn from a study of blood T cell repertoires in COVID-19. Overall study: T cells, B-cell-depleted T cells, or PBMCs provided the cDNA or gDNA that served as material.

Under the authors' procedure: Reference gene primer amplification gave nucleated cell count estimates. The protocol was immunoSEQ multiplex PCR, while the TCRdb copy is restricted to in-frame clones and leaves out a portion. The V and J calls and clone size come from that table; D and trimming were worked out from the DNA. The repertoire holds 200,000 to 300,000 clones, with around four fifths as singletons. CDR3 length: 15 residues. Germline V gene lookup returns CDR1 SEHNR and CDR2 FQNEAQ (reference sequence). J was trimmed by 8 bases and V by 5 bases; bases with no gene match: 11. The sequenced material came from peripheral blood. This chain uses TRBV7-9 with TRBJ1-4; 7 bases align to TRBD1. This receptor was identified in an older woman with active or convalescent COVID-19. CDR3 amino acids: CASSPRGTGEEKLFF. The CDR3 DNA reads TGTGCCAGCAGCCCACGGGGTACAGGGGAAGAAAAACTGTTTTTT. The whole variable domain, filled in from reference TRBV7-9 and TRBJ1-4, reads DTGVSQNPRHKITKRGQNVTFRCDPISEHNRLYWYRQTLGQGPEFLTYFQNEAQLEKSRLLSDRFSAERPKGSFSTLEIQRTEQGDSAMYLCASSPRGTGEEKLFFGSGTQLSVL.